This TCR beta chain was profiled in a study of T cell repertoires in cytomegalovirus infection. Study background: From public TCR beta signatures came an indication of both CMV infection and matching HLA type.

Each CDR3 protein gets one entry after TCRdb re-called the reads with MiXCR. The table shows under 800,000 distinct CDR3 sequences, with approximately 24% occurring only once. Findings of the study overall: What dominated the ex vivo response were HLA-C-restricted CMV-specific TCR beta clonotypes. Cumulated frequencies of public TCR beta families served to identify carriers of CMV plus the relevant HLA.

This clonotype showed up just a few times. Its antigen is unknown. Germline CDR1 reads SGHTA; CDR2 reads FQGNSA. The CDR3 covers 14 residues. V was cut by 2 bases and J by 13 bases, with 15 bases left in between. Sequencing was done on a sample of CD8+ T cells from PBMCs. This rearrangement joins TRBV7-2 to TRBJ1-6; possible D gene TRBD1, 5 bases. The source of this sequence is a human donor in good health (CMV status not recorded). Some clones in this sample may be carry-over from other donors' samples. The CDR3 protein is CTSSLIHTGSPLHF. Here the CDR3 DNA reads TGTACCAGCAGCTTAATCCATACAGGCTCGCCCCTCCACTTT.